This T cell receptor (beta chain) was captured in a study of blood T cell repertoires in COVID-19. The CDR3 runs to 15 residues. In germline, CDR1 is MNHEY, CDR2 SMNVEV (reference sequence). V lost 3 bases to trimming and J lost 4 bases; unmatched junction nucleotides: 5. A single count supports this clone. Method: immunoSEQ multiplex PCR; TCRdb's copy keeps in-frame clones and lacks some. The repertoire holds 350,000 to 400,000 clones, with roughly 87% as singletons. Sequencing input: PBMCs or T cells enriched from blood (not recorded which). The receptor comes from a woman in her 30s who had recovered from COVID-19. The gene calls are TRBV27 and TRBJ1-4; 7 nucleotides match TRBD1. CDR3: CASSFMGQLNEKLFF. For the CDR3, the DNA is TGTGCCAGCAGTTTCATGGGACAGCTTAATGAAAAACTGTTTTTT.